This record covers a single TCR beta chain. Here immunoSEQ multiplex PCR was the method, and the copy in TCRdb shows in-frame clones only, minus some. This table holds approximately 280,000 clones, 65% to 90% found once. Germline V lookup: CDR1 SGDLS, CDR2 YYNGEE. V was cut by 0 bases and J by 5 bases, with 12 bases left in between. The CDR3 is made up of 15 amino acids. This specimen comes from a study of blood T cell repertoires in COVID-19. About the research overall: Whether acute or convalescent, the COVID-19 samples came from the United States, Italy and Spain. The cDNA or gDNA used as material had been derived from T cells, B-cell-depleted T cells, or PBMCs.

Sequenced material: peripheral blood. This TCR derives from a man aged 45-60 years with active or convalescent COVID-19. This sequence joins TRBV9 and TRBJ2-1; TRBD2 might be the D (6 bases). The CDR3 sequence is CASSVGVAVHNEQFF. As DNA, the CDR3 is TGTGCCAGCAGCGTAGGGGTAGCGGTGCACAATGAGCAGTTCTTC.